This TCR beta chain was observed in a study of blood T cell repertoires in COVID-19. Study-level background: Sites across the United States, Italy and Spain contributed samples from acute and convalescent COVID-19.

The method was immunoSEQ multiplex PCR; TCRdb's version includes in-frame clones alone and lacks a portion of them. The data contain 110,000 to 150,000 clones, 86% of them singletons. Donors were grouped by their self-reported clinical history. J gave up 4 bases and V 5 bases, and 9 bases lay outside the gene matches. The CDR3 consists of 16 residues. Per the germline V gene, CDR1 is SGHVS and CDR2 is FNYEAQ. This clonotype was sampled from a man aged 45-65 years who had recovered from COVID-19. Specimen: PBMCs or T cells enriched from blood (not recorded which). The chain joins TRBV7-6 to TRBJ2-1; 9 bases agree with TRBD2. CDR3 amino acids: CASSTRAGGGYNEQFF. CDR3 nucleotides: TGTGCCAGCAGCACCCGAGCGGGGGGCGGGTACAATGAGCAGTTCTTC.